Each of the 14 T cell receptor beta chains below was sequenced from the same sample in a study of T cells after yellow fever vaccination. In TCRdb, the 5' RACE reads were re-called with MiXCR into one record per CDR3 protein. The table shows 120,000 or so distinct CDR3 sequences, with 7.2% occurring only once. Here the sequenced sample was CD4+ T cells sorted from PBMCs, taken 45 days after the first yellow fever vaccination. These receptors were collected from a man in his late teens or twenties who received the YFV17D yellow fever vaccine.

The rearrangement uses TRBV5-1 and TRBJ1-1; D might be TRBD1 (6 bases). The CDR3 extends over 13 amino acids. The germline V and J ends were trimmed by 0 bases and 10 bases, with 13 bases remaining between them. The germline V gene encodes CDR1 SGHRS and CDR2 YFSETQ. The CDR3 loop is CASSLDVGGRAFF. CDR3 coding DNA: TGCGCCAGCAGCTTGGATGTCGGGGGGCGAGCTTTCTTT.

This clonotype was observed many times. The chain's CDR3 is CASSLVVGYEQYF. CDR3 nucleotides: TGTGCCAGCAGCTTAGTCGTCGGATACGAGCAGTACTTC. This chain links TRBV11-2 with TRBJ2-7, with D uncertain. The CDR3 spans 13 residues. Germline CDR1 reads SGHAT; CDR2 reads FQNNGV. The V gene lost 1 base and the J gene lost 4 bases, with 8 bases spanning the gap.

Ten or more counts support this clonotype. The chain has TRBV19 and TRBJ1-5, with no clear D. The CDR3 extends over 13 amino acids. V lost 5 bases to trimming and J lost 3 bases, with 8 bases between them. Germline V gene lookup returns CDR1 LNHDA and CDR2 SQIVND (reference sequence). The CDR3 loop is CASSRMINQPQHF. The CDR3 DNA reads TGTGCCAGTAGTCGAATGATCAATCAGCCCCAGCATTTT.

This clonotype occurred many times. The chain recombines TRBV7-2 with TRBJ2-5; 7 positions match TRBD2. The CDR3 is 17 amino acids. Looked up from germline, CDR1 is SGHTA and CDR2 is FQGNSA. V dropped 0 bases and J dropped 1; count of bases not matched to a gene: 8. CDR3 DNA sequence: TGTGCCAGCAGCTTAGCGCGAGCGGGGAGTTTCCAAGAGACCCAGTACTTC. It is translated as CASSLARAGSFQETQYF.

This clonotype was detected a few times. The chain is built from TRBV15 and TRBJ1-1; a possible D gene is TRBD1 (6 bases). Germline assignment: CDR1 LNHNV and CDR2 YYDKDF (reference sequence). The CDR3 loop spans 15 amino acids. V was shortened by 1 base and J by 4 bases, with 13 bases between the two germline ends. CDR3 DNA sequence: TGTGCCACCAGCAGAGCTACAGGGTTACGCACTGAAGCTTTCTTT. As protein: CATSRATGLRTEAFF.

Regarding this clonotype: Being one base from a much bigger clone, this may be a read error. This chain connects TRBV7-2 to TRBJ2-7, with D maybe TRBD2 (5 bases). Germline CDR1 reads SGHTA; CDR2 reads FQGNSA. CDR3 length: 15 residues. CDR3 region: CAGSLSVRDSYEQYF. CDR3 bases: TGTGCCGGCAGCTTATCAGTACGGGACTCCTACGAGCAGTACTTC.

This clonotype was observed at least ten times. This chain connects TRBV7-2 to TRBJ2-2; 10 bases match TRBD2. Germline V lookup: CDR1 SGHTA, CDR2 FQGNSA. The CDR3 totals 15 residues. The ends lost 4 bases at V and 5 bases at J; junction bases unmatched: 4. CDR3 bases: TGTGCCAGCAGCTCCCGGACTAGCGGAACCGGGGAGCTGTTTTTT. This translates into CASSSRTSGTGELFF.

Note on this clonotype: A read error is possible here, since a much larger clone lies one base away. This chain uses TRBV7-9 with TRBJ2-5, with 7 positions matching TRBD2. V was pared by 5 bases and J by 5 bases, with 11 bases of the junction left unmatched. Germline V lookup: CDR1 SEHNR, CDR2 FQNEAQ (reference sequence). The CDR3 has 15 amino acids. The CDR3: CASSPLGAGDETQYF. Written as DNA, the CDR3 is TGTGCCAGCAGCCCCCTTGGGGCGGGAGACGAGACCCAGTACTTC.

This clonotype appeared once. This may be a read error, as it is one base from a much larger clone. The V and J genes are TRBV11-3 and TRBJ2-2; no reliable D call. The germline V gene encodes CDR1 SGHNT and CDR2 YENEEA. Trimming took 1 base from V and 6 from J, leaving 3 bases between them. The CDR3 runs 12 residues. The CDR3 sequence is CASSLVPGELFF. The DNA of the CDR3 is TGTGCCAGCAGCTTAGTACCCGGGGAGCTGTTTTTT. The variable domain in full, completed from reference TRBV11-3 and TRBJ2-2, reads EAGVVQSPRYKIIEKKQPVAFWCNPISGHNTLYWYLQNLGQGPELLIRYENEEAVDDSQLPKDRFSAERLKGVDSTLKIQPAELGDSAVYLCASSLVPGELFFGEGSRLTVL.

This clonotype was observed a few times. The J gene is TRBJ2-7, the V gene TRBV4-3; the match to TRBD1 covers 10 bases. In germline, CDR1 is LGHNA, CDR2 YSLEER. The CDR3 contains 16 residues. Trimming took 3 bases from V and 5 from J; bases not matched to a gene: 10. CDR3 coding DNA: TGCGCCAGCAGCCAGGAGACAGACAGGGGGCGAGACGAGCAGTACTTC. Protein: CASSQETDRGRDEQYF.

This clonotype has just a few counts. This chain uses TRBV5-1 with TRBJ2-1; 10 nucleotides align to TRBD2. The CDR3 sequence is 16 residues long. V was pared by 1 base and J by 5 bases, with 6 bases of the junction left unmatched. Germline V gene sequence: CDR1 SGHRS, CDR2 YFSETQ. CDR3 coding DNA: TGCGCCAGCAGCTTGACCCCCAGCGGGGGGGACAATGAGCAGTTCTTC. It specifies CASSLTPSGGDNEQFF. The full variable domain, in which reference TRBV5-1 and TRBJ2-1 provide the parts outside the CDR3, is KAGVTQTPRYLIKTRGQQVTLSCSPISGHRSVSWYQQTPGQGLQFLFEYFSETQRNKGNFPGRFSGRQFSNSRSEMNVSTLELGDSALYLCASSLTPSGGDNEQFFGPGTRLTVL.

This clonotype has just a few counts. The V gene is TRBV18, the J gene TRBJ1-1; D gene ambiguous. The CDR3 runs to 12 residues. V shed 3 bases and J shed 7 bases, with 9 bases lying between them. Germline lookup yields CDR1 KGHSH and CDR2 LQKENI. The CDR3 here is CASSPRLDEAFF. The CDR3 DNA reads as TGTGCCAGCTCACCGCGACTTGATGAAGCTTTCTTT.

In this sample, this clonotype turned up many times. The V and J genes are TRBV11-2 and TRBJ2-3, with D perhaps matching TRBD2 (5 bases). V was trimmed by 5 bases and J by 0 bases, leaving 9 bases between them. CDR3 length: 14 amino acids. CDR1 SGHAT and CDR2 FQNNGV come from the germline V gene. CDR3 residues: CASSQPGSTDTQYF. CDR3 coding DNA: TGTGCCAGCAGCCAACCGGGAAGCACAGATACGCAGTATTTT.

This clonotype was picked up many times. The V gene is TRBV7-2, the J gene TRBJ2-5; 9 bases are shared with TRBD2. The CDR3 runs to 13 residues. Germline loops: CDR1 SGHTA, CDR2 FQGNSA. Trimming at V came to 5 bases and at J to 5 bases, leaving 3 bases not matched to a gene. CDR3 amino acids: CASSPSGAETQYF. The CDR3, as DNA: TGTGCCAGCAGCCCTAGCGGGGCTGAGACCCAGTACTTC.